This TCR beta chain was recovered during a study of long-term antiretroviral therapy in people with HIV. V was cut by 3 bases and J by 8 bases, with 8 bases left in between. Germline CDR1 reads SGHVS; CDR2 reads FQNEAQ. The CDR3 contains 12 residues. At survey level, the immunoSEQ assay was run in its v3.0 version. The table came from immunoSEQ multiplex PCR; TCRdb's copy has only in-frame clones and leaves some out. The table lists fewer than 35,000 clones, more than 75% of them singletons. Here the sequenced sample was unsorted PBMCs, taken 2.9 years after starting antiretroviral therapy. This TCR was sampled from a man aged 50-60 years with HIV. The V call is TRBV7-8, the J call TRBJ2-1, with unresolved D. This CDR3 reads CASSFERDEQFF. The CDR3, as DNA: TGTGCCAGCAGCTTTGAAAGGGATGAGCAGTTCTTC.